In its sample, the clone carrying this T cell receptor beta chain ranks as medium-sized. As yet, its antigen is unknown. TCRdb re-derived calls from the RACE reads in MiXCR, one entry per CDR3 protein. The sample carries some 74,000 distinct CDR3 sequences, about 15% recorded once. The sample belongs to a study of human T cells and chemical hapten exposure. Study at large: A mostly female patient group had alopecia areata, totalis or universalis. Study findings and constraints: Alopecia affecting every donor means their immune response may not match healthy people's.

V was trimmed by 2 bases and J by 4 bases, leaving 6 bases between them. This CDR3 contains 13 residues. Germline values: CDR1 MDHEN, CDR2 SYDVKM. Time point of the sample: pre-sensitization, week 0. Indicated treatment: therapeutic diphenylcyclopropenone sensitization with weekly scalp DPC. Patch tests were applied only after blood draws. The gene calls are TRBV28 and TRBJ1-5; D not resolved. The origin of this receptor is a woman aged 50 to 60 with alopecia areata. Some clones in this sample may be carry-over from other donors' samples. The source was whole blood, collected in connection with sensitization to the hapten diphenylcyclopropenone (DPC). The CDR3 is CASSLVSNQPQHF. The CDR3 DNA reads as TGTGCCAGCAGTTTAGTTTCGAATCAGCCCCAGCATTTT.